This T cell receptor (beta chain) originates from a study of cytomegalovirus exposure and HLA in healthy donors (dated by TCRdb to the late 2010s). At the level of the whole study: In an earlier analysis of some 610 of the donors, around 300 Gb of sequence data and roughly 100 million unique TCR beta sequences from about 179 million T cells were reported. Roughly 300 gigabases of sequencing data and around 85 million unique TCR sequences made up an early release that covered under 750 HLA-typed donors. Besides the first cohort of 666 subjects, a separate validation cohort made up of 120 different subjects was used. To predict cytomegalovirus infection status, the study combined high-throughput TCR immunosequencing, statistical association of individual TCRs with disease status, and machine learning. All discovery cohort repertoires had been generated on a single sequencing platform. Typing coverage varied by locus: roughly 629-640 donors for A, B, C, DRB1 and DQB1; some 520 for DQA1; nearly 610 for DPA1; roughly 450 for DPB1. Rather than using new phenotypic data, the later analysis identified candidate immune exposures from TCR beta sequences and from how often those sequences occurred across donors. In a later genetic analysis, genome-wide SNP genotypes for about three fifths of the 666 donors were used, and that subset was treated as a discovery cohort. In a later analysis, previously published TCR beta repertoires from fewer than 750 donors were re-analyzed and high-resolution HLA genotyping was added so that TCR occurrence patterns could be studied. Using immunosequencing, the study profiled T cell repertoires from about 620 subjects and related those repertoires to cytomegalovirus serostatus. Roughly 5 DR-DQ haplotypes were handled as single units for association and clustering, since linkage in the cohort was strong. An earlier analysis of some 500 of the donors applied high-throughput TCR beta sequencing to assess whether each TCR beta V gene segment acted as functional or pseudogenic. The aim of the study was to test whether cataloging public T cell receptors could identify signatures of past pathogen exposure. Class I and class II HLA loci were covered by the typing at four-digit resolution. Of the 300 to 450 genotyped donors, roughly 80% fell in the genetic ancestry cluster associated with self-reported Caucasian donors. Donor age, sex, ethnicity and CMV serostatus were compiled alongside the repertoire data. On average, over 200,000 unique TCR beta nucleotide sequences were sequenced per donor among a few hundred genotyped donors of the cohort, with roughly a sixth of those sequences being non-productive.

The library was generated by the immunoSEQ multiplex PCR assay. For the multiplex PCR, a mixture combining 60 forward primers for TCR Vbeta segments and 13 reverse primers for TCR Jbeta segments was used. The CDR3 region of rearranged TCR beta genes was amplified from genomic DNA with a multiplex PCR assay. Amplified TCR beta libraries were sequenced as 87-base-pair reads on the Illumina HiSeq System. On the study's bioinformatics: Across the 670 or so repertoires, a later analysis counted tens of millions of unique TCR beta chains, about 10 million of which were shared by at least two donors. Raw reads were error-corrected and collapsed into unique sequences by a nearest-neighbor algorithm in which closely related sequences were merged to remove PCR and sequencing errors. CDR3 sequences were aligned to IMGT reference sequences to assign V, D and J gene segments. For a sequence to be retained, a match of at least six nucleotides to both a V gene segment and a J gene segment was required. A rearrangement counted as productive if the CDR3 had no stop codons and remained in frame with V and J, and every other rearrangement counted as non-productive. CDR3 was defined according to IMGT convention as the region running from the second conserved V-encoded cysteine to the conserved J-encoded phenylalanine. Sequences without an unambiguous match to a single V gene segment were excluded from the earlier analysis of approximately 600 of the donors. An earlier analysis of approximately 590 of the donors called V segments functional above 56.7% productive rearrangements and segregating when the between-donor standard deviation exceeded 5%. A statistical classification framework was built to diagnose cytomegalovirus status from the catalog of TCR beta chain sequences. A later analysis assigned V and J genes by comparing TCR nucleotide sequences with IMGT/GENE-DB human TR gene sequences. A later analysis assigned CDR3 sequences and most-parsimonious VDJ recombination scenarios with the TCRdist pipeline. In a later analysis, each TCR beta chain was defined by its CDR3 amino acid sequence together with its V-gene family, and reads without a unique V-gene family were excluded. As a way to deal with suspected cross-contamination and a sequencing artifact, a later analysis dropped under 600 nucleotide sequences that were highly shared and had low generation probability. A later analysis calculated a clonal expansion index for each public chain from normalized within-repertoire ranks of inferred template counts. In a later analysis, generation probabilities were computed using a VDJ recombination model fitted to out-of-frame rearrangements, and the results were checked against IGoR. A later analysis scored TCR-TCR, TCR-HLA and TCR-CMV co-occurrence with hypergeometric tests, applying a repertoire-size bias correction to TCR pairs. In a later analysis, false discovery rates were estimated by permuting HLA or CMV assignments 20 times. A later analysis grouped co-occurring TCRs with DBSCAN, adding TCRdist sequence similarity when clustering within HLA-allele-positive subsets. Co-occurrence clustering excluded repertoires with fewer than 30,000 or more than 120,000 public chains, plus five with anomalous nucleotide sharing. TCRdb mirrors the immuneACCESS table, restricted to in-frame sequences. Some clones are absent from its copies; in checked studies, under half trace to an unresolved V gene, and the reason for the others is unknown. V and J calls and clone size come straight from that table; D and trimming were deduced from the DNA. This sample comprises 120,000 to 150,000 clones, around 57% of them detected only once. The ten top clones hold around 2% of the sample.

The CDR3 spans 12 residues, from the cysteine through the phenylalanine. The kept DNA is CDR3 alone, 36 bases in frame from the first base. V lost 1 base and J lost 6 bases; the stretch between them is 6 bases long. The germline V gene encodes CDR1 SGHVS and CDR2 FQNEAQ. The paper as a whole reports these results and caveats: A later analysis reported that several top co-occurrence clusters appeared linked to parvovirus B19, influenza, CMV and Epstein-Barr virus. Some IMGT-functional V segments, including TRBV6-2 and TRBV6-3, could not be distinguished by the 87-base-pair reads and were therefore excluded. The earlier analysis of approximately 590 of the donors excluded 15 to 20 rarely observed V segments, including chromosome 9 orphons, because counts were too low. Most CMV-associated TCR beta chains appeared to be HLA-restricted in a later analysis, and the HLA associations seemed to be driven largely by CMV exposure. This cohort had only TCR beta chains sequenced, and the lack of alpha or paired-chain data limited which features could be detected. Because HLA typing was missing for some donors at each locus, association tests included only the typed subset. The only immune exposure information available for the cohort was CMV serostatus. The presence/absence analyses assumed that sequencing depth was roughly uniform across donors, and that assumption may not be true. A later genetic analysis associated a missense DCLRE1C variant with V-gene and J-gene trimming of TCR beta chains, and an independent cohort replicated the association. In a later analysis, HLA-associated TCR beta chains showed more clonal expansion and lower generation probabilities than non-associated chains that were equally common. At a false discovery rate of 0.05, a later analysis linked 16,000 or so TCR beta sequences to specific HLA alleles. Correlated functional status among segregating V segments might reflect linkage disequilibrium, but an unknown experimental factor could not be ruled out. The authors suggested that the approach could potentially be generalized to other disease states and immunological phenotypes. The study gave a list of over 150 TCR beta chains associated with cytomegalovirus. Cytomegalovirus status was reported to be diagnosed by the classifier with high specificity and sensitivity in both the original and validation cohorts. Across donors, most TCR sequences were observed very rarely, whereas some public TCRs were present in many individuals. In vitro tests confirmed that a few of the cytomegalovirus-associated TCR beta chains recognize cytomegalovirus antigens. Compared with the approximately 670-donor mean, donors in an Asian-associated ancestry cluster had fewer N-insertions in productive TCRs, according to a later genetic analysis. A cluster of highly shared sequence variants was judged likely to represent a technical artifact of the sequencing pipeline. A further reported finding was that TCR beta sequences accurately predicted the HLA-A and HLA-B alleles for most subjects in the first cohort. According to a later analysis, TCR association rates differed among HLA loci, with DRB1 alleles showing the most associated TCRs and HLA-C alleles showing the fewest. Broadly in line with IMGT annotations, most TCR beta V segments showed up in productive rearrangements about 87% or about 30% of the time in an earlier analysis of about 500 of the donors. Strong co-occurrence of HLA alleles, especially DR and DQ, made assigning TCR associations to individual alleles difficult.

In total, approximately 610 healthy bone marrow donors made up the cohort. All cohort members were sampled while nominally healthy, although unrecorded immune exposures were likely present. The donor was CMV seronegative and was included in the group of over 300 seronegative cohort members. A peripheral blood sample was collected from each donor, and TCR beta sequencing was performed on peripheral blood mononuclear cells. Genomic DNA was extracted from the blood cell samples with the Qiagen DNeasy Blood Extraction Kit. In regard to this clone: What this receptor recognizes is not known. No clone much larger than this one lies a single base away; base qualities are absent.

The specimen sequenced was PBMCs. This TCR was recovered from a male donor in good health and CMV-seronegative. The V gene is TRBV7-8 and the J gene is TRBJ2-5, and the D gene may be TRBD1, 5 bases matching. In nucleotide form, the sequence is TGTGCCAGCAGCTTAGAGGGGAAGACCCAGTACTTC. Its translation is CASSLEGKTQYF.